The 21 T cell receptor beta chains listed next were all sequenced from one sample in a study of Graves' ophthalmopathy and Graves' hyperthyroidism. Amplification of the TCR beta CDR3 regions used RNA transcripts (as template). HTBI primers were employed in first-round RT-PCR, then a second-round multiplex PCR followed. MiXCR, applied by TCRdb to the multiplex PCR reads, yields one record per CDR3 protein. The table has around 1.1 million distinct CDR3 sequences, around a third seen once. Material: peripheral blood or thyroid tissue (not recorded which). The receptors originated from an adult man with Graves' hyperthyroidism.

In regard to this clonotype: A read error may be the cause here, since a much bigger clone is one base away. The rearrangement links TRBV12-3 or TRBV12-4 to TRBJ2-2; TRBD1 might be the D (6 bases). V shed 4 bases and J shed 0 bases, with 6 bases lying between them. The CDR3 spans 14 residues. The CDR3 DNA reads TGTGCCAGCAGTTGGGACACGAACACCGGGGAGCTGTTTTTT. Translated: CASSWDTNTGELFF.

This clonotype has just a few counts. V usage is TRBV2 and J usage is TRBJ1-4; D perhaps matches TRBD1 (6 bases). Germline lookup yields CDR1 SNHLY and CDR2 FYNNEI. The V gene lost 10 bases and the J gene lost 4 bases, with 13 bases spanning the gap. The CDR3 totals 13 residues. The CDR3 region has the DNA TGTGCCATCCCGACAGGCCGTAATGAAAAACTGTTTTTT. This translates into CAIPTGRNEKLFF.

J is TRBJ1-5 and V is TRBV6-6; D perhaps matches TRBD1 (5 bases). Germline CDR1 MNHNY, CDR2 SVGAGI (reference sequence). The CDR3 is 17 residues long. V was trimmed by 8 bases and J by 3 bases, leaving 23 bases between them. The CDR3 DNA sequence: TGTGCCAGCCAAAAGGGTGTTGGGGCGGTATACAATCAGCCCCAGCATTTT. This gives the protein CASQKGVGAVYNQPQHF.

The table lists this clonotype with a count of one. V and J are TRBV5-4 and TRBJ2-5, with 7 bases that match TRBD2. Trimming took 6 bases from V and 2 from J; bases not matched to a gene: 10. The CDR3 spans 15 residues. Germline CDR1 is SGHNT and CDR2 is YYREEE (reference sequence). CDR3 sequence reads: CASTGGLDSQETQYF. The CDR3 DNA follows: TGTGCCAGCACCGGAGGACTAGATTCACAAGAGACCCAGTACTTC.

There are a few counts of this clonotype. One end of the junction fails to match germline, which may point to a read error. V and J are TRBV10-3 and TRBJ1-6; D possibly corresponds to TRBD1 (5 bases). The CDR3 is 16 residues long. Germline V CDR1 and CDR2: ENHRY, SYGVKD. The CDR3 protein is CASSEAGYRGNSPLHF. DNA of the CDR3: TGTGCCAGCAGTGAAGCGGGTTATAGGGGAAATTCACCCCTCCACTTT.

This clonotype was seen many times. The V call is TRBV6-5, the J call TRBJ1-6; D uncertain. Between the trimmed V and J ends, which lost 4 bases and 9 bases, there was a span of 7 bases. Germline V gives CDR1 MNHEY, CDR2 SVGAGI. This CDR3 region has 12 residues. CDR3 nucleotides: TGTGCCAGCAGTTCCCTTCGTTCACCCCTCCACTTT. Translated: CASSSLRSPLHF.

This clonotype occurred many times. The V gene is TRBV12-3 or TRBV12-4, the J gene TRBJ1-1; D call uncertain. CDR3 length: 13 residues. V shed 5 bases and J shed 5 bases, with 12 bases lying between them. The CDR3 sequence is CASSVRTETEAFF. The CDR3 DNA is TGTGCCAGCAGTGTAAGAACTGAGACTGAAGCTTTCTTT.

This clonotype was found a few times. V is TRBV20-1 and J is TRBJ2-7, with TRBD2 matching over 11 bases. From germline, CDR1 is DFQATT and CDR2 SNEGSKA (reference sequence). V lost 6 bases and J lost 2; bases outside the gene matches: 6. The CDR3 spans 14 residues. The CDR3: CSAPIAGGPYEQYF. The CDR3 DNA sequence: TGCAGTGCCCCCATAGCGGGGGGGCCCTACGAGCAGTACTTC.

In the case of this clonotype: This sequence may be a read error, since a much larger clone differs from it by one base. The J gene is TRBJ2-7, the V gene TRBV10-2, with 8 bases fitting TRBD2. This CDR3 is 13 amino acids long. Germline loops: CDR1 WSHSY, CDR2 SAAADI. The chain's CDR3 is CASGERESYEQYF. In nucleotides, the CDR3 is TGCGCCAGCGGTGAGCGGGAGTCCTACGAGCAGTACTTC.

This clonotype was observed at least ten times. The V and J genes are TRBV6-6 and TRBJ2-5; TRBD2 might be the D (6 bases). Germline CDR1 reads MNHNY; CDR2 reads SVGAGI (reference sequence). Trimming removed 9 bases from V and 5 bases from J, with 13 bases in between. CDR3 size: 12 residues. As DNA, the CDR3 is TGTGCCAGTCGGTCCGGGAGTGAGACCCAGTACTTC. Translating it yields CASRSGSETQYF.

The rearrangement joins TRBV29-1 to TRBJ1-2, with D possibly matching TRBD1 (6 bases). V was shortened by 1 base and J by 5 bases, with 11 bases between the two germline ends. CDR1 and CDR2 from the germline V gene are SQVTM and ANQGSEA. The CDR3 contains 13 residues. CDR3 DNA: TGCAGCGTTGAAGGGGGGCCTGGGTATGGCTACACCTTC. Its protein product is CSVEGGPGYGYTF.

The table lists this clonotype with many counts. The rearrangement links TRBV5-1 to TRBJ1-4; D gene ambiguous. The germline V gene has CDR1 SGHRS and CDR2 YFSETQ. The CDR3 runs 16 residues. V lost 0 bases, J lost 1 base, and 10 bases lay in between. The CDR3 here is CASSLVSGVTNEKLFF. The CDR3 region has the DNA TGCGCCAGCAGCTTGGTTTCAGGCGTAACTAATGAAAAACTGTTTTTT.

The chain links TRBV7-2 to TRBJ2-5; 8 nucleotides match TRBD1. Germline-derived CDR1 and CDR2 are SGHTA and FQGNSA. Trimming at V came to 5 bases and at J to 2 bases, leaving 19 bases not matched to a gene. The CDR3 runs 19 residues. CDR3 DNA sequence: TGTGCCAGCAGCCCTATAGGAGGGGGGACAGGCAGGCCGCAAGAGACCCAGTACTTC. It encodes CASSPIGGGTGRPQETQYF. Full variable domain (remainder filled in from reference TRBV7-2 and TRBJ2-5): GAGVSQSPSNKVTEKGKDVELRCDPISGHTALYWYRQSLGQGLEFLIYFQGNSAPDKSGLPSDRFSAERTGGSVSTLTIQRTQQEDSAVYLCASSPIGGGTGRPQETQYFGPGTRLLVL.

The V and J genes are TRBV15 and TRBJ1-5; D gene uncertain. The CDR3 loop spans 16 amino acids. With 4 bases removed from V and 3 bases from J, the gap between germline ends came to 16 bases. Germline-derived CDR1 and CDR2 are LNHNV and YYDKDF (reference sequence). As DNA, the CDR3 is TGTGCCACCAGCATCTCCCGGGTCCCACTCAATCAGCCCCAGCATTTT. Translated: CATSISRVPLNQPQHF.

The sample holds many counts of this clonotype. This chain connects TRBV7-8 to TRBJ2-7; tentative D call: TRBD1 (5 bases). V gave up 2 bases and J gave up 9 bases, with 11 bases separating them. Germline V gene data show CDR1 as SGHVS and CDR2 as FQNEAQ. This CDR3 is built from 12 residues. The DNA for the CDR3 is TGTGCCAGCAGCTTATCAGGGCTCGGGCAGTACTTC. Protein product: CASSLSGLGQYF.

This clonotype was detected many times. The chain uses TRBV7-9 and TRBJ2-7; D is perhaps TRBD1 (6 bases). Germline V gene data show CDR1 as SEHNR and CDR2 as FQNEAQ (reference sequence). The CDR3 is made up of 16 amino acids. V was clipped by 5 bases and J by 5 bases, with 22 bases between them. The CDR3 DNA is TGTGCCAGCAGCCTACAAAACAGGGTTCCCTGGGACGAGCAGTACTTC. This encodes CASSLQNRVPWDEQYF.

This clonotype was picked up many times. This chain joins TRBV5-1 and TRBJ1-1; TRBD1 agrees at 7 bases. V lost 2 bases, J lost 0 bases, and 7 bases stayed unmatched. CDR3 length equals 16 residues. The germline V gene encodes CDR1 SGHRS and CDR2 YFSETQ. The CDR3: CASSLSVGTVNTEAFF. For the CDR3, the DNA is TGCGCCAGCAGCTTATCCGTCGGGACAGTGAACACTGAAGCTTTCTTT.

The sample holds many counts of this clonotype. The chain links TRBV19 to TRBJ1-1; no clear D. The CDR3 loop spans 12 amino acids. Trimming removed 7 bases at V and 1 base at J, with 7 bases between. In germline, CDR1 is LNHDA, CDR2 SQIVND (reference sequence). CDR3 residues: CASIGRNTEAFF. The CDR3 nucleotides are TGTGCCAGTATAGGGAGGAACACTGAAGCTTTCTTT. Full variable domain (outside the CDR3, taken from reference TRBV19 and TRBJ1-1): DGGITQSPKYLFRKEGQNVTLSCEQNLNHDAMYWYRQDPGQGLRLIYYSQIVNDFQKGDIAEGYSVSREKKESFPLTVTSAQKNPTAFYLCASIGRNTEAFFGQGTRLTVV.

As concerns this clonotype: A much larger clone differs from this one at a single base, so this may be a read error. The chain employs TRBV2 and TRBJ1-2; D gene ambiguous. This CDR3 spans 11 amino acids. Germline V CDR1 and CDR2: SNHLY, FYNNEI. V lost 2 bases to trimming and J lost 6 bases, with 4 bases between them. Written as DNA, the CDR3 is TGTGCCAGCAGTGAAAACCATGGCTACACCTTC. Protein: CASSENHGYTF.

V is TRBV10-3 and J is TRBJ1-6; D is undetermined. This CDR3 is built from 13 residues. Trimming took 5 bases from V and 15 from J, leaving 17 bases between them. The V gene's germline CDR1 is ENHRY and CDR2 SYGVKD. For the CDR3, the DNA is TGTGCCATCAGTAGCAATGGTCGGGGAGACCTCCACTTT. This gives the protein CAISSNGRGDLHF.

The V call is TRBV5-8, the J call TRBJ2-2; 15 positions agree with TRBD2. The CDR3 is 18 amino acids. V shed 2 bases, J shed 3 bases, and the junction held 5 bases outside the gene matches. Germline CDR1 and CDR2: SGHTS and YDEGEE. The CDR3 loop reads CASSFTGLAGGHTGELFF. DNA of the CDR3: TGTGCCAGCAGCTTCACGGGACTAGCGGGAGGTCACACCGGGGAGCTGTTTTTT.